The clone carrying this T cell receptor beta chain has ten or more counts. Its antigen is unidentified. RNA transcripts yielded amplified TCR beta CDR3 regions. HTBI primers were the set used in a first-round RT-PCR of the TCR CDR3. TCRdb re-called the multiplex PCR reads through MiXCR, storing one row per CDR3 protein. The sample lists around 690,000 distinct CDR3 sequences; roughly 17% were seen once. In making diagnoses, clinical symptoms, serum thyroxine and TRAb, thyroid ultrasound and orbital computed tomography were all used. This sample is drawn from a study of T cells in Graves' hyperthyroidism and ophthalmopathy. On the study more broadly: At initial diagnosis, before any treatment had begun, peripheral blood was obtained.

General study findings and limits: A 13 V-J signature model discriminated ophthalmopathy versus stable hyperthyroidism. The model made its ophthalmopathy prediction, and onset followed a median approximately 6.5 months later.

The sequence was obtained from a man between 50 and 59 years old with Graves' hyperthyroidism. The specimen sequenced was blood.

The CDR3 DNA reads TGTGCCAGCAGTTTGTTTTTCGGGACACCTAACACCGGGGAGCTGTTTTTT. Translation: CASSLFFGTPNTGELFF. The chain has TRBV12-3 or TRBV12-4 and TRBJ2-2, with D perhaps TRBD1 (6 bases). The CDR3 runs to 17 residues. Trimming pared 3 bases from V and 2 bases from J, leaving 16 bases between.